The rows below give T cell receptor beta chains drawn from one sample of a study of vaccination and CD4 T cells after COVID-19. These receptors' antigens are unknown. MiXCR, applied by TCRdb to the PCR reads, yields one record per CDR3 protein. There are some 7,200 distinct CDR3 sequences in the sample; roughly 43% occur only once, and around 25% lies in the top ten. What was sequenced was CD4+ T cells from blood, cultured in vitro. The source is a human donor in good health. CDR3s include the opening cysteine and the closing phenylalanine or tryptophan. D genes are given only for firm matches. For some rows the clone size is stated as once, few or many, or as a class when expanded; others skip it.

d_call clone_size j_call v_call cdr3_nt cdr3_aa
TRBD1 - TRBJ1-2 TRBV4-1 TGCGCCAGCAGCCTACCGGGACAGGGTAGGCATGGCTACACCTTC CASSLPGQGRHGYTF
TRBD1 - TRBJ1-1 TRBV28 TGTGCCAGCAGAGCCCTTGACAGGGATATAGAAGCTTTCTTT CASRALDRDIEAFF
- few TRBJ2-4 TRBV18 TGTGCCAGCTCACCAGGGGCCGTGAGTGTGAGCCTAGCCAAAAACATTCAGTACTTC CASSPGAVSVSLAKNIQYF
- - TRBJ2-3 TRBV27 TGTGCCAGCAGTTTTACGGCAGGAGATACGCAGTATTTT CASSFTAGDTQYF
- once TRBJ1-2 TRBV29-1 TGCAGCGCGGTGGGGGATTTTGACTATGGCTACACCTTC CSAVGDFDYGYTF
TRBD1 - TRBJ2-5 TRBV12-5 TGTGCTAGTGGTTCCACGCCGGGACAGGATATTAAGGAGACCCAGTACTTC CASGSTPGQDIKETQYF
TRBD2 - TRBJ2-7 TRBV7-6 TGTGCCAGCACTGGGGGGGGGGACGAGCAGTACTTC CASTGGGDEQYF
- - TRBJ1-6 TRBV6-1 TGTGCCAGCAGACAGACCTCCGGTATAGGTTTCTATAATTCACCCCTCCACTTT CASRQTSGIGFYNSPLHF
TRBD1 - TRBJ2-5 TRBV5-4 TGTGCCAGCAGGAGCGGGACAGGGGATCAAGAGACCCAGTACTTC CASRSGTGDQETQYF
- few TRBJ1-6 TRBV7-9 TGTGCCAGCAGCTTATTTTCACCCCTCCACTTT CASSLFSPLHF
TRBD1 - TRBJ1-2 TRBV6-7 TGTGCCACCCTCCACAGGGGGCGGACCTATGGCTACACCTTC CATLHRGRTYGYTF
- large TRBJ1-2 TRBV11-2 TGTGCCAGCAGCTTCCGGGGTGGCTACACCTTC CASSFRGGYTF
TRBD1 few TRBJ1-2 TRBV15 TGTGCCACCAGCAGTACAAGGACAGGGAACTATGGCTACACCTTC CATSSTRTGNYGYTF
TRBD2 - TRBJ2-3 TRBV7-8 TGTGCCAGCAGCCGCGACAGAGCGGGAGTGGGGAACACAGATACGCAGTATTTT CASSRDRAGVGNTDTQYF
- few TRBJ1-5 TRBV20-1 TGCAGTGCCACCAACCCGGGTCAGCCCCAGCATTTT CSATNPGQPQHF
TRBD2 - TRBJ2-3 TRBV24-1 TGTGCCACCAGTGATTTAGCTAGCGGGGGGGCAAAAGATACGCAGTATTTT CATSDLASGGAKDTQYF
- - TRBJ1-2 TRBV27 TGTGCCAGCAGCTCCTCGCCCCAGGTCTATGGCTACACCTTC CASSSSPQVYGYTF
TRBD1 few TRBJ1-6 TRBV7-2 TGTGCCAGCAGCCACGGGACAGCAGATTCACCCCTCCACTTT CASSHGTADSPLHF
- - TRBJ1-2 TRBV6-5 TGTGCCAGCAGTTACGAGGTGCAACCTAGAATCGGCTACACCTTC CASSYEVQPRIGYTF
TRBD2 - TRBJ2-3 TRBV20-1 TGCAGTTCCCTCTCCGGGACTAGATCCCGTAGCACAGATACGCAGTATTTT CSSLSGTRSRSTDTQYF
- - TRBJ2-2 TRBV6-1 TGTGCCAGCAGGAGAGACTCTTTCACCGGGGAGCTGTTTTTT CASRRDSFTGELFF
TRBD2 - TRBJ2-1 TRBV28 TGTGCCAGCAGTTTATTCGGGGGGTTACGTGAGCAGTTCTTC CASSLFGGLREQFF
TRBD2 few TRBJ2-7 TRBV7-2 TGTGCCAGCAGGCTGACTAGCGGCGAGCAGTACTTC CASRLTSGEQYF
- few TRBJ1-2 TRBV5-1 TGCGCCAGCAGCCTTCAAACGTCCAGCGGCTACACCTTC CASSLQTSSGYTF
- few TRBJ1-1 TRBV7-2 TGTGCCAGCGTTCCCGGGACAACCTCCACTGAAGCTTTCTTT CASVPGTTSTEAFF
TRBD2 - TRBJ2-1 TRBV20-1 TGCAGTGCCCAAGGGACTAGCCCGTACAATGAGCAGTTCTTC CSAQGTSPYNEQFF
- - TRBJ2-1 TRBV7-8 TGTGCCAGCAGCTTCTCACCTGGGGGGAGCTCCTACAATGAGCAGTTCTTC CASSFSPGGSSYNEQFF